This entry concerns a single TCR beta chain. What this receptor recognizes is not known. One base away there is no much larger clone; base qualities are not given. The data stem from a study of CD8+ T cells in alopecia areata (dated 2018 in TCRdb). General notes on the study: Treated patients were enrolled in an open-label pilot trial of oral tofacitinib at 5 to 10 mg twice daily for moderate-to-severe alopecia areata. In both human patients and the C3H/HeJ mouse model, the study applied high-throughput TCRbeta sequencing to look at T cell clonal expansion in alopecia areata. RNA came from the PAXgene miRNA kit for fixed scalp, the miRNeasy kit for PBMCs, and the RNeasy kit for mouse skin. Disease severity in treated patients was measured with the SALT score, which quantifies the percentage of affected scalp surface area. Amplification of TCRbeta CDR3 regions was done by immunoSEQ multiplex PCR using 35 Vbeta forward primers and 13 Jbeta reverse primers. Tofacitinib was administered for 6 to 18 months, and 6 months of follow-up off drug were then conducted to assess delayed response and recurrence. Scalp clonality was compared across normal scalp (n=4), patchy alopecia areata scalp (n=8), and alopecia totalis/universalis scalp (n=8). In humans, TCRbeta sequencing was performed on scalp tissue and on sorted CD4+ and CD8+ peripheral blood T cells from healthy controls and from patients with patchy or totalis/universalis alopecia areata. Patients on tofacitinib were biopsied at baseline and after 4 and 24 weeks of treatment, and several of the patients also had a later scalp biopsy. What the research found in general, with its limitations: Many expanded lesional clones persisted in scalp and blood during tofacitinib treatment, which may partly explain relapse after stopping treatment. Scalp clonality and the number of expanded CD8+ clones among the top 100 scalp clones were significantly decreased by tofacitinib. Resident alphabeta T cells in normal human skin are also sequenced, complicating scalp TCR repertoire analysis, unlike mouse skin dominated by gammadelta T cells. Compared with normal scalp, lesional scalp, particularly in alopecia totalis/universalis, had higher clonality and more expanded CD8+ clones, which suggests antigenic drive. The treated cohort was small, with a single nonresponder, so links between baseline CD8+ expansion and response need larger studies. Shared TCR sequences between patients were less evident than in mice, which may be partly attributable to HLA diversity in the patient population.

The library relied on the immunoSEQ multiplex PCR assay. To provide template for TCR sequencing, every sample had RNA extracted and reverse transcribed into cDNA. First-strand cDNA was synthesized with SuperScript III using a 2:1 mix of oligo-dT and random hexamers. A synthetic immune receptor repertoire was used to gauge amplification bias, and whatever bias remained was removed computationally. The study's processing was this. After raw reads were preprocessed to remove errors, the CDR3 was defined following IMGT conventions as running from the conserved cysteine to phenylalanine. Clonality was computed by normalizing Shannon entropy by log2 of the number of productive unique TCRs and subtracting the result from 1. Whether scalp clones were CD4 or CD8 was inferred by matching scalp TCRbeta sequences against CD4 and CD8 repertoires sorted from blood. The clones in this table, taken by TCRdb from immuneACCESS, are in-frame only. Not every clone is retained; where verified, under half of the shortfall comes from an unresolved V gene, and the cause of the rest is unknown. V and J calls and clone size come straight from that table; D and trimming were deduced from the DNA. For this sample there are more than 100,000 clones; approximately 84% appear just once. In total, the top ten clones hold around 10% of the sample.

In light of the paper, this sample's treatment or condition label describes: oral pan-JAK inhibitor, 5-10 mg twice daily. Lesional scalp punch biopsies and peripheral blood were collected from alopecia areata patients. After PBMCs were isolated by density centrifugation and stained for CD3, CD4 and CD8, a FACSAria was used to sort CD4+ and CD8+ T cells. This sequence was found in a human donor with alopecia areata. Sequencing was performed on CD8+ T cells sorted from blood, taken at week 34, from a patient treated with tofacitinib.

The CDR3 here reads CASSLRDTDNEQFF. The DNA reads as follows: TGCGCCAGCAGCCTCCGGGACACTGACAATGAGCAGTTCTTC. This chain joins TRBV4-1 to TRBJ2-1, and TRBD1 may be the D gene, going by 6 matching bases. The CDR3, from cysteine to phenylalanine, totals 14 residues. CDR3 DNA is the only sequence kept; it has 42 bases, read in frame from the first base. Trimming at the junction amounts to 4 bases on V and 5 bases on J, and the germline ends lie 12 bases apart. CDR1 MGHRA and CDR2 YSYEKL are derived from the germline V gene.